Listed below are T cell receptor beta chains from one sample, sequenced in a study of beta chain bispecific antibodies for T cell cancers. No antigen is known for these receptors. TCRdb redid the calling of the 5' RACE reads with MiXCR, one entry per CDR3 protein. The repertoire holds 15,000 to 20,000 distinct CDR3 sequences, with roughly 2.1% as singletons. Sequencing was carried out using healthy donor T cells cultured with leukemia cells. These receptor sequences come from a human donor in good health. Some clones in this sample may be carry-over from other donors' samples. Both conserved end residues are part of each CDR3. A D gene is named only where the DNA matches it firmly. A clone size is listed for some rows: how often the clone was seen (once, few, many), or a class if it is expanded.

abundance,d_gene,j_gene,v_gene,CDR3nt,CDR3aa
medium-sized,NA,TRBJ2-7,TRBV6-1,TGTGCCAGCAGTGAAGCCGCGACAGTTTCCTACGCCTACGAGCAGTACTTC,CASSEAATVSYAYEQYF
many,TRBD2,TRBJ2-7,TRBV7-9,TGTGCCAGCAACCTTCTGGGAGGGAACTACGAGCAGTACTTC,CASNLLGGNYEQYF
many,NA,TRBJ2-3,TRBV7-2,TGTGCCAGCAGCTTAGCTGTGGGGGCGCACGATACGCAGTATTTT,CASSLAVGAHDTQYF
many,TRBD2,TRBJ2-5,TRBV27,TGTGCCAGCAGTCAAAGACTAGCGTGGGAGACCCAGTACTTC,CASSQRLAWETQYF
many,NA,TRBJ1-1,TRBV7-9,TGTGCCAGCAGCCCGACAGGTGAAGCTTTCTTT,CASSPTGEAFF
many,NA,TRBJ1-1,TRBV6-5,TGTGCCAGCAGTTACTCGGAACAGGGTGAAGCTTTCTTT,CASSYSEQGEAFF
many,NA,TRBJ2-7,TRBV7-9,TGTGCCAGCAGCCTCAGGGGCTACGAGCAGTACTTC,CASSLRGYEQYF
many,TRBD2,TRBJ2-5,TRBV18,TGTGCCAGCTCACTACTACCGGGACTAGCGGGGGCCCGGCCAGAGACCCAGTACTTC,CASSLLPGLAGARPETQYF
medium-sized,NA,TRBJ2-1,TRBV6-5,TGTGCCAGCAGTTCCAAGAGGGAGGACACAGACAGGGAGGAGGTTGAGCAGTTCTTC,CASSSKREDTDREEVEQFF
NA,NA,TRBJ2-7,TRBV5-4,TGTGCCAGCAGCCCTGGCAGGGAATACTCCTACGAGCAGTACTTC,CASSPGREYSYEQYF
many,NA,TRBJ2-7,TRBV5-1,TGCGCCAGCATGACAGGCGACAATCTGGAGCAGTACTTC,CASMTGDNLEQYF
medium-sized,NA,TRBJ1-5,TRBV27,TGTGCCAGCAGTTTATACCCAGGGTCGAGCAATCAGCCCCAGCATTTT,CASSLYPGSSNQPQHF
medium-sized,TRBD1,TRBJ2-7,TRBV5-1,TGCGCCAGCAGTCCTGACAGGGAATACGAGCAGTACTTC,CASSPDREYEQYF
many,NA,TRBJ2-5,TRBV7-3,TGTGCCAGCAGCTTATCACAGCAAGAGACCCAGTACTTC,CASSLSQQETQYF
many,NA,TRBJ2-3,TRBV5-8,TGTGCCAGCAGCTTGAGGTCGACGGGTGGGGTGACAGATACGCAGTATTTT,CASSLRSTGGVTDTQYF
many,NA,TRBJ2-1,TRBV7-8,TGTGCCAGCAGCACGGGGACTTCCTACAATGAGCAGTTCTTC,CASSTGTSYNEQFF
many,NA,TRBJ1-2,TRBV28,TGTGCCAGCAGTTACGGGGACTATGGCTACACCTTC,CASSYGDYGYTF
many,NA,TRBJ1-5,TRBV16,TGTGCCAGCAGCCAGTCAGGGTATGGTGGAACGGGCAATCAGCCCCAGCATTTT,CASSQSGYGGTGNQPQHF
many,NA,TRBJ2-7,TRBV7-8,TGTGCCAGCAGCCTCCTCGACGTGAGCTACGAGCAGTACTTC,CASSLLDVSYEQYF
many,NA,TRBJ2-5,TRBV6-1,TGTGCCAGCACGGGCCAGCGAACGGGGGAGACCCAGTACTTC,CASTGQRTGETQYF
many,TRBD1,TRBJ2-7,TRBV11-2,TGTGCCAGCAGCTTACGGACAGGGGTTTACGAGCAGTACTTC,CASSLRTGVYEQYF
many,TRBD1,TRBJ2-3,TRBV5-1,TGCGCCAGCAGTCGGGACAGGGGCTTAGATACGCAGTATTTT,CASSRDRGLDTQYF
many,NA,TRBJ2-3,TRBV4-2,TGTGCCAGCAGCCAAGTGCCCGGGACGGGAGACACAGATACGCAGTATTTT,CASSQVPGTGDTDTQYF
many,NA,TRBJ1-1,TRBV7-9,TGTGCCAGCAACTCCCCAGGACAGCATCGGGATTGGACTGAAGCTTTCTTT,CASNSPGQHRDWTEAFF
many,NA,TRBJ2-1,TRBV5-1,TGCGCCAGCAGCCCGCCAGGGGATGAGCAGTTCTTC,CASSPPGDEQFF
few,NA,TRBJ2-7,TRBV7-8,TGTGCCAGCAGCTCTCCCGACGGGACCTACGAGCAGTACTTC,CASSSPDGTYEQYF
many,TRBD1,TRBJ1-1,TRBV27,TGTGCCAGCAGAGCAGGGGGTTGGACTGAAGCTTTCTTT,CASRAGGWTEAFF
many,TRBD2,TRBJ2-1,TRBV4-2,TGTGCCAGCAGCCAAGATTTAGACCTAGCGGGGGGCCTGTACAATGAGCAGTTCTTC,CASSQDLDLAGGLYNEQFF
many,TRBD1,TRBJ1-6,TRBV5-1,TGCGCCAGCAGCTTATCGGGACAGGGTTATTCACCCCTCCACTTT,CASSLSGQGYSPLHF
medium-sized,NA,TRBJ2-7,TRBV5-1,TGCGCCAGCAGCCCCTCAGAAGCGTGGGAGCAGTACTTC,CASSPSEAWEQYF
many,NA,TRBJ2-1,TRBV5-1,TGCGCCAGCAGCTTTAGCAATGAGCAGTTCTTC,CASSFSNEQFF
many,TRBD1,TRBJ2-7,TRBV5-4,TGTGCCAGCAGCCCTTTCGACAGGGCCTACGAGCAGTACTTC,CASSPFDRAYEQYF
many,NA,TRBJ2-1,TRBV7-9,TGTGCCAGCAGCTTATCACAGGCGACGGCGCACAATGAGCAGTTCTTC,CASSLSQATAHNEQFF
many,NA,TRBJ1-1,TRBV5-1,TGCGCCAGCAGCTTGGAGGAGAACACTGAAGCTTTCTTT,CASSLEENTEAFF
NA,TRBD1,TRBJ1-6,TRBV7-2,TGTGCCAGCAGCTTAAACCGGGACAGCAAGAATTCACCCCTCCACTTT,CASSLNRDSKNSPLHF
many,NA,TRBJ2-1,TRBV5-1,TGCGCCAGCACCAGAAGTGTTGGAGATTACAATGAGCAGTTCTTC,CASTRSVGDYNEQFF
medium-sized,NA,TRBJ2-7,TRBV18,TGTGCCAGCTCACCTCAGGACCCTTCTGTGAACGACTTCTACGAGCAGTACTTC,CASSPQDPSVNDFYEQYF
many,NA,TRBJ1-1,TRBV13,TGTGCCAGCAGCCGCGGGGGAACTGAAGCTTTCTTT,CASSRGGTEAFF
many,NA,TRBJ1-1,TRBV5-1,TGCGCCAGCAGCTCCGGGACATACACCAACACTGAAGCTTTCTTT,CASSSGTYTNTEAFF
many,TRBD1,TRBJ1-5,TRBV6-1,TGTGCCAGCAGCGATGACAGGGGTCGAACCTTTAGCAATCAGCCCCAGCATTTT,CASSDDRGRTFSNQPQHF
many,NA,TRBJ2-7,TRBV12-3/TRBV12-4,TGTGCCAGCAGCCTTTCAAGGGGCGAGCAGTACTTC,CASSLSRGEQYF